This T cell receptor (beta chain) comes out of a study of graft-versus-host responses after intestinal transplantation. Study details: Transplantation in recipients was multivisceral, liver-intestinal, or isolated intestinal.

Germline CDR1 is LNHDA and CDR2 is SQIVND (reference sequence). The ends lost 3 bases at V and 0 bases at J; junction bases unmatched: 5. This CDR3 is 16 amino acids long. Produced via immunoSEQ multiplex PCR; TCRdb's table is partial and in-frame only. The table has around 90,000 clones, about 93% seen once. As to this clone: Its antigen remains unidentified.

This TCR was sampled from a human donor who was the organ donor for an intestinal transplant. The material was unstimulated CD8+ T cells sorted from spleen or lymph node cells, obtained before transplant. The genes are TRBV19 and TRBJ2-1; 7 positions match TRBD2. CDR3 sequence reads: CASSMEGGSSYNEQFF. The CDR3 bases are TGTGCCAGTAGTATGGAGGGAGGGAGCTCCTACAATGAGCAGTTCTTC.